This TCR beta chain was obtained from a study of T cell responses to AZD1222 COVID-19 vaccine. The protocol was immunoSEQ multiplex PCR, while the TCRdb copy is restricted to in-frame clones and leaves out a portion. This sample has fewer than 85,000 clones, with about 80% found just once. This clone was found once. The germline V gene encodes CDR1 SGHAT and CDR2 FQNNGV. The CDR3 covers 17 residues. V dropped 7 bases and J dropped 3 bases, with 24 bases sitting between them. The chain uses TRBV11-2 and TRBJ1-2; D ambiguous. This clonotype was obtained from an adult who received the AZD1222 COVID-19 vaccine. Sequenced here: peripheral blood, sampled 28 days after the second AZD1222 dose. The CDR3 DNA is TGTGCCAGCAATGTGGAGATCTCCCGAAGGATAGACTATGGCTACACCTTC. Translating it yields CASNVEISRRIDYGYTF.